The 5 T cell receptor beta chains below were found in one sample sequenced in a study of identical twins. TCRdb called the 5' RACE reads again in MiXCR, with one record for every CDR3 protein. The sample holds a few hundred thousand distinct CDR3 sequences; 9.5% to 10% are singletons and the top ten take 2.5% to 3.5%. The same sample was also used in a study of yellow fever vaccine responses in identical twins.

The source material was PBMCs. The receptors shown here come from a woman between 18 and 29 years old in good health.

This clonotype appeared many times. V and J are TRBV20-1 and TRBJ2-7; 7 positions agree with TRBD1. V shed 0 bases, J shed 5 bases, and the junction held 7 bases outside the gene matches. The CDR3 runs 14 residues. CDR1 DFQATT and CDR2 SNEGSKA come from the germline V gene (reference sequence). For the CDR3, the DNA is TGCAGTGCTAGAGAGACAGGGATCCCCAACGAGCAGTACTTC. This encodes CSARETGIPNEQYF.

This clonotype was counted at least ten times. The V and J genes are TRBV12-3 or TRBV12-4 and TRBJ1-5; no firm D call. The CDR3 runs 14 residues. V was cut by 6 bases and J by 4 bases, with 13 bases left in between. DNA of the CDR3: TGTGCCAGCAGCTTGGTGGCAGGAAATCAGCCCCAGCATTTT. Translation: CASSLVAGNQPQHF.

About this clonotype itself: At one end, the junction sequence differs from germline, possibly due to a read error. The chain uses TRBV4-3 and TRBJ2-3; no reliable D call. This CDR3 contains 16 residues. The germline V gene has CDR1 LGHNA and CDR2 YSLEER. CDR3: CTSSQDRPPSTDTQYF. CDR3 nucleotides: TGCACCAGCAGCCAAGATCGTCCCCCCAGCACAGATACGCAGTATTTT.

This clonotype was picked up many times. J is TRBJ2-7 and V is TRBV7-9, with D possibly matching TRBD1 (5 bases). Trimming pared 6 bases from V and 7 bases from J, leaving 10 bases between. The CDR3 is 11 residues long. Looked up from germline, CDR1 is SEHNR and CDR2 is FQNEAQ (reference sequence). The CDR3 region has the DNA TGTGCCAGCAGTAATTGGACAGAGCAGTACTTC. Translated: CASSNWTEQYF.

This chain uses TRBV20-1 with TRBJ2-1; 7 nucleotides line up with TRBD1. Germline V CDR1 and CDR2: DFQATT, SNEGSKA (reference sequence). The ends lost 0 bases at V and 8 bases at J; junction bases unmatched: 10. This CDR3 is built from 15 residues. The CDR3, as DNA: TGCAGTGCTAGAGATCCGGGACAGAGTGCAGATGAGCAGTTCTTC. Amino acids: CSARDPGQSADEQFF.